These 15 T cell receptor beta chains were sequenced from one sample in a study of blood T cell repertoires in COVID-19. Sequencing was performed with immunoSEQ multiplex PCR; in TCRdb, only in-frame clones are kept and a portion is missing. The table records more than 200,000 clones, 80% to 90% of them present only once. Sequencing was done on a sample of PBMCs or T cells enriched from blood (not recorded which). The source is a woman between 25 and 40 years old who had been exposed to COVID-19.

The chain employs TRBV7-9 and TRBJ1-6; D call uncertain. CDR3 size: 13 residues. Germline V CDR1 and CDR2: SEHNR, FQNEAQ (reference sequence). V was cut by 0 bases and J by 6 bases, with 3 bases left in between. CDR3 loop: CASSLASNSPLHF. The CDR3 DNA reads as TGTGCCAGCAGCTTAGCCAGTAATTCACCCCTCCACTTT. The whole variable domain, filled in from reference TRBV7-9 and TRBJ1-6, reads DTGVSQNPRHKITKRGQNVTFRCDPISEHNRLYWYRQTLGQGPEFLTYFQNEAQLEKSRLLSDRFSAERPKGSFSTLEIQRTEQGDSAMYLCASSLASNSPLHFGNGTRLTVT.

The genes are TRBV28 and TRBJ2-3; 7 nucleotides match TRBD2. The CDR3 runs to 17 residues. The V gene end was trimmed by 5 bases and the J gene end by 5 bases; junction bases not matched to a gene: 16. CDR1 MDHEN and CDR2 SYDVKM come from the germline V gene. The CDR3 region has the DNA TGTGCCAGCAGTCTCTCGCTTTTCCCGGGAGGACAAGATACGCAGTATTTT. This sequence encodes CASSLSLFPGGQDTQYF.

The CDR3 protein is CASSLAEGTTYEQYF. As DNA, the CDR3 is TGCGCCAGCAGCTTGGCCGAGGGTACAACCTACGAGCAGTACTTC. This sequence joins TRBV5-1 and TRBJ2-7, with TRBD2 as a possible D gene (5 bases). Germline CDR1 and CDR2: SGHRS and YFSETQ. The CDR3 has 15 amino acids. V lost 0 bases and J 2 bases, leaving 12 bases between the germline ends.

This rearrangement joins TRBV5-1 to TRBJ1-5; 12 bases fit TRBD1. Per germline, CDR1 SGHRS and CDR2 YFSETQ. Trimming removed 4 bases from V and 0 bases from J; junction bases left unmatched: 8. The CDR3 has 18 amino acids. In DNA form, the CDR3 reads TGCGCCAGCAGCCCCGGGACAGGGGGCCGGTATAGCAATCAGCCCCAGCATTTT. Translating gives CASSPGTGGRYSNQPQHF. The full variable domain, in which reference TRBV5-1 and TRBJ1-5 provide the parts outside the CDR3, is KAGVTQTPRYLIKTRGQQVTLSCSPISGHRSVSWYQQTPGQGLQFLFEYFSETQRNKGNFPGRFSGRQFSNSRSEMNVSTLELGDSALYLCASSPGTGGRYSNQPQHFGDGTRLSIL.

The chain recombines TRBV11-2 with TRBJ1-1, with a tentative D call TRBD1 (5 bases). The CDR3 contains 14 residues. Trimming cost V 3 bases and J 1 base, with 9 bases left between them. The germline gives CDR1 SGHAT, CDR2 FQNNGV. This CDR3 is CASSFLRGNTEAFF. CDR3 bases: TGTGCCAGCAGCTTTCTTAGGGGGAACACTGAAGCTTTCTTT.

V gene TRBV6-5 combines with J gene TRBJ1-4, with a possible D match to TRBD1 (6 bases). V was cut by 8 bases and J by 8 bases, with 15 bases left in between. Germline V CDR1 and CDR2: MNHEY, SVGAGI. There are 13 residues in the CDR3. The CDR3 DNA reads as TGTGCCAGCCGGCGAGGGGGAGGGGAAAAACTGTTTTTT. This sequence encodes CASRRGGGEKLFF.

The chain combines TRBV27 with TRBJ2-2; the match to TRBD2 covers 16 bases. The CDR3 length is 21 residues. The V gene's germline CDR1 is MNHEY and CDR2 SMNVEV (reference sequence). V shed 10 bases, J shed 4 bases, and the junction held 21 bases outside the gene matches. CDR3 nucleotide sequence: TGTGCCACCCAAACAAAATTGGGACTAGCGGGAGGGCCCCTTGGCACCGGGGAGCTGTTTTTT. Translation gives CATQTKLGLAGGPLGTGELFF.

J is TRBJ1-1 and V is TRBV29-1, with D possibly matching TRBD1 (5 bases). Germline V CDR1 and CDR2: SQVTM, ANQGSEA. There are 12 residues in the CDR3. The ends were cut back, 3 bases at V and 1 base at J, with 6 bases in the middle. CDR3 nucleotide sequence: TGCAGCGTTGACAGGGCGAACACTGAAGCTTTCTTT. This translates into CSVDRANTEAFF. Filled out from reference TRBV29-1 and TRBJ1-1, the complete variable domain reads SAVISQKPSRDICQRGTSLTIQCQVDSQVTMMFWYRQQPGQSLTLIATANQGSEATYESGFVIDKFPISRPNLTFSTLTVSNMSPEDSSIYLCSVDRANTEAFFGQGTRLTVV.

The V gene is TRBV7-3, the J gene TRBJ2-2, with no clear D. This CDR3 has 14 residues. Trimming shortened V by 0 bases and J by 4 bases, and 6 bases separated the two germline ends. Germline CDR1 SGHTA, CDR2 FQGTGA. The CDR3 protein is CASSLTIATGELFF. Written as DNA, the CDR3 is TGTGCCAGCAGCTTAACGATAGCCACCGGGGAGCTGTTTTTT.

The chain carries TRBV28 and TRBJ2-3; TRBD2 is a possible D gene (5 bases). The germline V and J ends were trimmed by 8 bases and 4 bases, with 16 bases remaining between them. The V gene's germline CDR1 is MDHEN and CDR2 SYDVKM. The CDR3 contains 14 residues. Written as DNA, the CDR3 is TGTGCCAGCCGCGGCGGGTCCGTTGCAGATACGCAGTATTTT. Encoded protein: CASRGGSVADTQYF.

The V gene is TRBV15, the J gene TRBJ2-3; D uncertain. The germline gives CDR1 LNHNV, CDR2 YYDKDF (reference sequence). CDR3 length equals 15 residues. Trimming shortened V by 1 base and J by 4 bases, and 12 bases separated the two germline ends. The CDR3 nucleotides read TGTGCCACCAGCAGAGTATGGCGAGGCTCAGATACGCAGTATTTT. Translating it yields CATSRVWRGSDTQYF. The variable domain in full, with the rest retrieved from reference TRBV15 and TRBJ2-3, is DAMVIQNPRYQVTQFGKPVTLSCSQTLNHNVMYWYQQKSSQAPKLLFHYYDKDFNNEADTPDNFQSRRPNTSFCFLDIRSPGLGDTAMYLCATSRVWRGSDTQYFGPGTRLTVL.

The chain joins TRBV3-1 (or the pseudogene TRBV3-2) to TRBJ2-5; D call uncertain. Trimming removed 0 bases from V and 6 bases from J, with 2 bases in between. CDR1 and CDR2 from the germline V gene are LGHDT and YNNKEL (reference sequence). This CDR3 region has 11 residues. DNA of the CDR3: TGTGCCAGCAGCCAAGATAAGACCCAGTACTTC. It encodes CASSQDKTQYF.

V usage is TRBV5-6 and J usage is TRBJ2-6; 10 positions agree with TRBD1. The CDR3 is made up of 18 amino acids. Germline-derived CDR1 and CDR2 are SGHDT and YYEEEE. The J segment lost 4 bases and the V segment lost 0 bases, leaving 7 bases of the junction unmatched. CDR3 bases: TGTGCCAGCAGCTTGGTTGGGACAGGGGTAGACGGGGCCAACGTCCTGACTTTC. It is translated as CASSLVGTGVDGANVLTF.

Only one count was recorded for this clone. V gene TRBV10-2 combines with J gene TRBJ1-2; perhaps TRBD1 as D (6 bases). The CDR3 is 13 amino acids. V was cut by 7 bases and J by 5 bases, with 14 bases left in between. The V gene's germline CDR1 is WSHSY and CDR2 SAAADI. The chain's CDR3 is CASTGGTSYGYTF. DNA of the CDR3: TGCGCCAGCACCGGGGGGACAAGTTATGGCTACACCTTC.

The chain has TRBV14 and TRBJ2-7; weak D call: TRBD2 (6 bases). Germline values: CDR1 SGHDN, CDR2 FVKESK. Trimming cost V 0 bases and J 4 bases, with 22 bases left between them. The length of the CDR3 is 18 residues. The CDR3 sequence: CASSQDNWRDGVPYEQYF. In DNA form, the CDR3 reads TGTGCCAGCAGCCAAGATAACTGGAGGGATGGAGTCCCTTACGAGCAGTACTTC.